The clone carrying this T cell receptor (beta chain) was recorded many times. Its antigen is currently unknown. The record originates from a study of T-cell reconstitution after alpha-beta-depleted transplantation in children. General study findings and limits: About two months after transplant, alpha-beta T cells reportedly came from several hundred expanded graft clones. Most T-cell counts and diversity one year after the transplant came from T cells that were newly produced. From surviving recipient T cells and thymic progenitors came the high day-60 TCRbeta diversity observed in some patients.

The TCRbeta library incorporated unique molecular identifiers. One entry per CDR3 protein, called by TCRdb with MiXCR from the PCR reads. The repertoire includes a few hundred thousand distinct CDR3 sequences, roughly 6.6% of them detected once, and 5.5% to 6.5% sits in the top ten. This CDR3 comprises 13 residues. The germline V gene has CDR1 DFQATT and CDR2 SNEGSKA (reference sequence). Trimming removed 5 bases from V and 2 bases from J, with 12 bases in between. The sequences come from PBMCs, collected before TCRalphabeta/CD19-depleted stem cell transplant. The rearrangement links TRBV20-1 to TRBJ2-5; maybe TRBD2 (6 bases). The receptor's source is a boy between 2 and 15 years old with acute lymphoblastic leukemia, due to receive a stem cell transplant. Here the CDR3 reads CSAVKRVQETQYF. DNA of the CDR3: TGCAGTGCTGTAAAGCGGGTACAAGAGACCCAGTACTTC.